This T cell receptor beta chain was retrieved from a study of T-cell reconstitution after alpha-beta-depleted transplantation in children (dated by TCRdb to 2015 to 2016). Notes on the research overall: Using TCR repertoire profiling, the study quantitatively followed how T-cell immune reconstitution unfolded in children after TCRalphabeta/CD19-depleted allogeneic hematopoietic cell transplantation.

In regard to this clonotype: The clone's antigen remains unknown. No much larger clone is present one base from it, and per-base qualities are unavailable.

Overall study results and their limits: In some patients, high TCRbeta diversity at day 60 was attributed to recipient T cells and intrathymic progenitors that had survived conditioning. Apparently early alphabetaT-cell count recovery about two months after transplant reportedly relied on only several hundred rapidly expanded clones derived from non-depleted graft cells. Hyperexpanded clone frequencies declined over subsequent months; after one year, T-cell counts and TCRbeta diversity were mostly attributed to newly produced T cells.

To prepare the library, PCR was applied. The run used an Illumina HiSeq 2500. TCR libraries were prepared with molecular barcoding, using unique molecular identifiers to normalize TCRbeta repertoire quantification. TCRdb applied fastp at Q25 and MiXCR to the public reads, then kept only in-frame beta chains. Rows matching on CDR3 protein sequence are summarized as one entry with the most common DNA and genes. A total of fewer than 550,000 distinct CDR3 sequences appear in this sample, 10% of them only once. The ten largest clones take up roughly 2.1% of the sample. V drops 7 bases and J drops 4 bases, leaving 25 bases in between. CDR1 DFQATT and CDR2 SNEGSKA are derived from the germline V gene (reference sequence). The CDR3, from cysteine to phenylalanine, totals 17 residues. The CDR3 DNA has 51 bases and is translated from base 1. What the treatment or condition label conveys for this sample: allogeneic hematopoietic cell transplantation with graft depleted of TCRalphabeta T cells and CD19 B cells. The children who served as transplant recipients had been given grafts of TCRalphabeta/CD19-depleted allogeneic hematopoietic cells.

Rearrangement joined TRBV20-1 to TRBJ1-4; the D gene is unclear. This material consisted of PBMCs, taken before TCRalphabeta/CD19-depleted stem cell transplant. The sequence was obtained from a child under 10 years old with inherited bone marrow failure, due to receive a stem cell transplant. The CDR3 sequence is CSVPGLHPPRLNEKLFF. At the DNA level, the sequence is TGCAGTGTCCCAGGTCTCCATCCGCCGCGACTTAATGAAAAACTGTTTTTT.